Following are 10 T cell receptor beta chains from one sample sequenced in a study of human T cells and chemical hapten exposure. TCRdb itself ran the RACE reads through MiXCR, one entry per CDR3 protein. Of under 300,000 distinct CDR3 sequences in the sample, just under 8% were seen once. Time point described: pre-sensitization, week 0. Treatment described: therapeutic diphenylcyclopropenone sensitization with weekly scalp DPC. The sample in question was whole blood, obtained in connection with sensitization to the hapten diphenylcyclopropenone (DPC). Every receptor here comes from a man younger than 35 with alopecia areata. Some clones in this sample may be carry-over from other donors' samples.

This clonotype was observed many times. CDR3 region: CASSFAEGTEAFF. The CDR3 DNA is TGTGCCAGCAGCTTCGCAGAGGGGACTGAAGCTTTCTTT. This chain uses TRBV7-2 with TRBJ1-1, with D possibly matching TRBD1 (5 bases). This CDR3 comprises 13 residues. Germline V CDR1 and CDR2: SGHTA, FQGNSA. V shed 3 bases and J shed 5 bases, with 10 bases lying between them.

There are many counts of this clonotype. The genes are TRBV28 and TRBJ1-2; the match to TRBD1 covers 8 bases. Looked up from germline, CDR1 is MDHEN and CDR2 is SYDVKM. This CDR3 has 15 amino acids. V trimming: 6 bases; J trimming: 5 bases; junction bases outside the gene matches: 11. Written as DNA, the CDR3 is TGTGCCAGCAGAAACGACAGGGGCCGCGTGTATGGCTACACCTTC. Protein sequence: CASRNDRGRVYGYTF.

At least ten counts were recorded for this clonotype. The rearrangement uses TRBV29-1 and TRBJ2-5, with TRBD1 as a possible D gene (6 bases). CDR1 is SQVTM, CDR2 ANQGSEA, per germline. This CDR3 region has 12 residues. V lost 7 bases and J 5 bases, leaving 14 bases between the germline ends. CDR3 protein: CSAGAQGETQYF. The CDR3, as DNA: TGCAGCGCTGGGGCCCAGGGGGAGACCCAGTACTTC.

The rearrangement joins TRBV12-3 or TRBV12-4 to TRBJ1-1; D perhaps matches TRBD1 (5 bases). V lost 7 bases and J lost 3, with 12 bases in between. The CDR3 covers 13 residues. The CDR3, as DNA: TGTGCCAGCACCTCGACACAGGACACTGAAGCTTTCTTT. Translating gives CASTSTQDTEAFF.

In this sample, this clonotype turned up a few times. The CDR3 sequence is CSANYREDYGYTF. In DNA, the CDR3 is TGCAGTGCTAATTACCGGGAGGATTATGGCTACACCTTC. The chain has TRBV20-1 and TRBJ1-2; D unresolved. Germline V gene data show CDR1 as DFQATT and CDR2 as SNEGSKA (reference sequence). V gave up 4 bases and J gave up 5 bases, with 14 bases separating them. This CDR3 spans 13 amino acids.

The gene calls are TRBV6-1 and TRBJ2-4; D remains unclear. Germline lookup yields CDR1 MNHNS and CDR2 SASEGT. Trimming took off 4 bases at V and 0 bases at J, with 10 bases between the two ends. The CDR3 extends over 15 amino acids. The CDR3 spells CASSVESIAKNIQYF. CDR3 in DNA: TGTGCCAGCAGTGTAGAGTCTATAGCCAAAAACATTCAGTACTTC.

The J gene is TRBJ2-1, the V gene TRBV7-2; TRBD1 agrees at 7 bases. Germline V gene lookup returns CDR1 SGHTA and CDR2 FQGNSA. The junction had 9 bases not matched to a gene; V was cut back by 5 bases and J by 5 bases. This CDR3 is 15 amino acids long. The CDR3 loop reads CASSADRVGDNEQFF. The CDR3 bases are TGTGCCAGCAGCGCCGACAGGGTGGGGGACAATGAGCAGTTCTTC.

This clonotype was observed a few times. The chain has TRBV5-1 and TRBJ1-2; D is undetermined. Between the trimmed V and J ends, which lost 1 base and 3 bases, there was a span of 10 bases. The CDR3 consists of 14 residues. CDR1 is SGHRS, CDR2 YFSETQ, per germline. The CDR3 spells CASSLNQNHYGYTF. The CDR3 DNA follows: TGCGCCAGCAGCTTGAATCAGAATCACTATGGCTACACCTTC.

This chain links TRBV6-5 with TRBJ2-7; perhaps TRBD2 as D (6 bases). This CDR3 is 15 amino acids long. Trimming took off 0 bases at V and 2 bases at J, with 11 bases between the two ends. Germline V gene data show CDR1 as MNHEY and CDR2 as SVGAGI. The CDR3 bases are TGTGCCAGCAGTTACTCGGAGGGGACCGCCTACGAGCAGTACTTC. This translates into CASSYSEGTAYEQYF.

This clonotype was counted between two and nine times. The chain uses TRBV7-2 and TRBJ1-5; D unclear. The CDR3 is 15 amino acids. Germline V gene data show CDR1 as SGHTA and CDR2 as FQGNSA. With 1 base removed from V and 0 bases from J, the gap between germline ends came to 7 bases. In nucleotides, the CDR3 is TGTGCCAGCAGCTTAGTAGCGAATAGCAATCAGCCCCAGCATTTT. This encodes CASSLVANSNQPQHF.